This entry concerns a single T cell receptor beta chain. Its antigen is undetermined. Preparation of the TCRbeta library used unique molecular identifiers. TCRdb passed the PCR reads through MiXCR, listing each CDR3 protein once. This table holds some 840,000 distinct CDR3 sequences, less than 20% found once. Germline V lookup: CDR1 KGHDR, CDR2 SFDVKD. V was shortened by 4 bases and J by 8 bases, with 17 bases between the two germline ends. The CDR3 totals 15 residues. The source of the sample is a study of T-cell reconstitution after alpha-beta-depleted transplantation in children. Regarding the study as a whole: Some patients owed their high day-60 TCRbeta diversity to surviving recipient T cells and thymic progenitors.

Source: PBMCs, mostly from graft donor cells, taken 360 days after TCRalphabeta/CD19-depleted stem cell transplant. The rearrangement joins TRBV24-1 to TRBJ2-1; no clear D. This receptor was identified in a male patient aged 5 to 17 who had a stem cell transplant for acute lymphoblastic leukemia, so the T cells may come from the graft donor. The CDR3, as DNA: TGTGCCACCAGTGAACTGCATTCTGCGTCGGATGAGCAGTTCTTC. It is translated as CATSELHSASDEQFF.